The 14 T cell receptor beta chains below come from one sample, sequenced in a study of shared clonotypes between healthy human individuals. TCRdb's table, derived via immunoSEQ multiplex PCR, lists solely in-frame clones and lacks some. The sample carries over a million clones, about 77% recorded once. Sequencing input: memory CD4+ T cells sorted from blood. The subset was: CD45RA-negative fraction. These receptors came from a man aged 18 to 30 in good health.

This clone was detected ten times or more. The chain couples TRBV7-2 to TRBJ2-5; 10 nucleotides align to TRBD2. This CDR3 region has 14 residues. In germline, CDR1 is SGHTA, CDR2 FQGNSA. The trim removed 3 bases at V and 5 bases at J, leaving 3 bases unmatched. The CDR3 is CASSFQAGGETQYF. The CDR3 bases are TGTGCCAGCAGCTTTCAAGCGGGGGGGGAGACCCAGTACTTC.

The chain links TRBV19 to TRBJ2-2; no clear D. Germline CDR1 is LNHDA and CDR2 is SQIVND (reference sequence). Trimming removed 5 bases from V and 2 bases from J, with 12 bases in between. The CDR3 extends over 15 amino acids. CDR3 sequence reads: CASSSRALNTGELFF. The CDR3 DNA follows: TGTGCCAGTAGTTCCCGGGCCCTAAACACCGGGGAGCTGTTTTTT.

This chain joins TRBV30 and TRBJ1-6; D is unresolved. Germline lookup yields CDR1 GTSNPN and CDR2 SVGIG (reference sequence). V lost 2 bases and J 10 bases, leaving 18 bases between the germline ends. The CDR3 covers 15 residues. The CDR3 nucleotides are TGTGCCTGGAGTTCTCCCGGGGTGGTATCATCACCCCTCCACTTT. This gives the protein CAWSSPGVVSSPLHF. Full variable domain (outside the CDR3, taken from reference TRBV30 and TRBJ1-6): SQTIHQWPATLVQPVGSPLSLECTVEGTSNPNLYWYRQAAGRGLQLLFYSVGIGQISSEVPQNLSASRPQDRQFILSSKKLLLSDSGFYLCAWSSPGVVSSPLHFGNGTRLTVT.

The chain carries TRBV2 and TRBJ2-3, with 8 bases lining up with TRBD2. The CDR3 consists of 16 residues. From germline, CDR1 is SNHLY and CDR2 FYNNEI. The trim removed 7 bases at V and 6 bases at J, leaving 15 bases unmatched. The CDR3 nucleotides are TGTGCCAGCACGACCGCGGGGGGCCTCCCGTATGATACGCAGTATTTT. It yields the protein CASTTAGGLPYDTQYF.

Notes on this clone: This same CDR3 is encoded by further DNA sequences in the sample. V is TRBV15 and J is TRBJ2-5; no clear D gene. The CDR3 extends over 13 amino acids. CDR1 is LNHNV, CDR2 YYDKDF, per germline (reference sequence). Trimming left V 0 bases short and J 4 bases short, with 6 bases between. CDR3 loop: CATSRDRRETQYF. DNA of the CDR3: TGTGCCACCAGCAGAGATCGGCGAGAGACCCAGTACTTC.

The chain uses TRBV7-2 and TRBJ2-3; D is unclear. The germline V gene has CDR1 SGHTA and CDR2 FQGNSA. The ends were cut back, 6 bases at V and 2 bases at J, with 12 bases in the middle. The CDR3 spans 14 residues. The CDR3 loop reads CASSSTGITDTQYF. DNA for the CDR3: TGTGCCAGCAGTTCCACGGGTATCACAGATACGCAGTATTTT.

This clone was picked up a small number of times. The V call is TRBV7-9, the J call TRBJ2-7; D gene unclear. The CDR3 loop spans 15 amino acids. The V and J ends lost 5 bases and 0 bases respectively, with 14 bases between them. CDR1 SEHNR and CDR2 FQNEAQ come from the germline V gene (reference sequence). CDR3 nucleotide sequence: TGTGCCAGCAGCCCTTCCGCGACAAGCTCCTACGAGCAGTACTTC. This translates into CASSPSATSSYEQYF.

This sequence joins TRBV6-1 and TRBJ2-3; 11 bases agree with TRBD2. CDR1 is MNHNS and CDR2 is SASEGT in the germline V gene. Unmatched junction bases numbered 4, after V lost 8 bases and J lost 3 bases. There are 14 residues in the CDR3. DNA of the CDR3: TGTGCCAGCGCAATAGCGGGGGGGACAGATACGCAGTATTTT. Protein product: CASAIAGGTDTQYF.

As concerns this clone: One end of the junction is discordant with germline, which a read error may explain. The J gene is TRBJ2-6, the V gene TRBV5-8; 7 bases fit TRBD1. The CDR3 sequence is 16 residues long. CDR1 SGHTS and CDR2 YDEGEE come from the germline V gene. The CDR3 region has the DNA TGTGCCAGCAGCCACCAGACAGGGAAGGGGGCAAACGTCCTGACTTTC. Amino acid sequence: CASSHQTGKGANVLTF. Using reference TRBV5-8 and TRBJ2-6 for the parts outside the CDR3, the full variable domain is EAGVTQSPTHLIKTRGQQATLRCSPISGHTSVYWYQQALGLGLQFLLWYDEGEERNRGNFPPRFSGRQFPNYSSELNVNALELEDSALYLCASSHQTGKGANVLTFGAGSRLTVL.

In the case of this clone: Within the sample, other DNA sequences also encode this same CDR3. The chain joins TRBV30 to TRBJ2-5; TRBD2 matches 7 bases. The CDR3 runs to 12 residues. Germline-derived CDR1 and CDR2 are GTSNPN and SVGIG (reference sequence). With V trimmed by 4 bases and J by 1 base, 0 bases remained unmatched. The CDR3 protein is CAWTSGQETQYF. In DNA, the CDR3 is TGTGCCTGGACTAGCGGCCAAGAGACCCAGTACTTC.

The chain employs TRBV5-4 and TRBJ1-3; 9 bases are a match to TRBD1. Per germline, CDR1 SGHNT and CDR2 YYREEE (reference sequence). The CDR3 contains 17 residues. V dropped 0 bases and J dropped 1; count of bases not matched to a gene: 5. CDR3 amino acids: CASSLGTGGASGNTIYF. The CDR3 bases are TGTGCCAGCAGCTTGGGCACAGGGGGCGCTTCTGGAAACACCATATATTTT. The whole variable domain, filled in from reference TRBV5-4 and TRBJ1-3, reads ETGVTQSPTHLIKTRGQQVTLRCSSQSGHNTVSWYQQALGQGPQFIFQYYREEENGRGNFPPRFSGLQFPNYSSELNVNALELDDSALYLCASSLGTGGASGNTIYFGEGSWLTVV.

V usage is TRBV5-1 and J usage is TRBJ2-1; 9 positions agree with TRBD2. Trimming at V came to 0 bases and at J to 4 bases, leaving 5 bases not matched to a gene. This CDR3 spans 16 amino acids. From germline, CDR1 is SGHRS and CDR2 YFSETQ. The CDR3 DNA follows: TGCGCCAGCAGCTTGGCGCCTAGCGGGATATACAATGAGCAGTTCTTC. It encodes CASSLAPSGIYNEQFF.

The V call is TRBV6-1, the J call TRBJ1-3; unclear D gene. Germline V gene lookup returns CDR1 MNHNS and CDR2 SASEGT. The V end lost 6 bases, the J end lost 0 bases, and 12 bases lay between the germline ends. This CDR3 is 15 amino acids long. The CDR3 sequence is CASSTGPSSGNTIYF. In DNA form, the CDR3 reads TGTGCCAGCAGCACCGGACCGAGCTCTGGAAACACCATATATTTT.

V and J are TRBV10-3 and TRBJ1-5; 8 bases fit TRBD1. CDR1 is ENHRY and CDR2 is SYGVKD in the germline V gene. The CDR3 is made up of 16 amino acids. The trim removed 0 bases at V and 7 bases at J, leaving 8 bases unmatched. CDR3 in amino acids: CAISESSAGGRQPQHF. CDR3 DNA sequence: TGTGCCATCAGTGAGTCATCGGCAGGGGGCCGGCAGCCCCAGCATTTT.